What follows is one T cell receptor beta chain and its context. In the original workflow: Estimates of nucleated cell counts were drawn from the amplification of reference gene primers. Sequencing was performed with immunoSEQ multiplex PCR; in TCRdb, only in-frame clones are kept and a portion is missing. That table supplies the V and J calls and clone size; D and trimming were determined from the DNA. This table holds around 220,000 clones, 70% to 90% found once. The ends were cut back, 2 bases at V and 4 bases at J, with 14 bases in the middle. Per germline, CDR1 MNHEY and CDR2 SVGAGI. The CDR3 has 15 amino acids. This specimen comes from a study of blood T cell repertoires in COVID-19. Across the study: Samples of COVID-19 (acute and convalescent) were obtained from the United States, Italy and Spain. PBMCs, B-cell-depleted T cells, or T cells provided the cDNA or gDNA that made up the material.

The sequenced sample consisted of peripheral blood. This rearrangement joins TRBV6-5 to TRBJ1-2, with D maybe TRBD1 (5 bases). The source is a woman in her forties or fifties with acute or convalescent COVID-19. DNA for the CDR3: TGTGCCAGCAGTTACGCTTCGACAGACCTCTATGGCTACACCTTC. Its translation: CASSYASTDLYGYTF.